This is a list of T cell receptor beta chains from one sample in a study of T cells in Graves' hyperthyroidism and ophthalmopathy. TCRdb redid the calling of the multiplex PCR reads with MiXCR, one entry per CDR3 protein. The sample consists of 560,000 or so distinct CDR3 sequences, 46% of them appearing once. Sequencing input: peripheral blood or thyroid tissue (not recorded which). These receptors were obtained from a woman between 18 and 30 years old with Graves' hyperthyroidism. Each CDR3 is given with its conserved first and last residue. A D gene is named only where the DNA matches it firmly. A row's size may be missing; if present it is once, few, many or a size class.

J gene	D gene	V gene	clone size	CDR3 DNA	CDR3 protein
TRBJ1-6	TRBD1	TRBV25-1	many	TGTGCCAGCAGTGAAAGGAGACAGGGGTTCGCCTCCCTCCACTTT	CASSERRQGFASLHF
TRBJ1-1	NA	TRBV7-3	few	TGTGCCAGCAGCTTGTCCGTTGGGGCCACTGAAGCTTTCTTT	CASSLSVGATEAFF
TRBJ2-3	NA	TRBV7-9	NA	TGTGCCAGCAGCGCCGACCGGAGCACAGATACGCAGTATTTT	CASSADRSTDTQYF
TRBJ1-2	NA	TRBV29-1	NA	TGCAGCGCCGTCCCTGGAGGGGGATTTGTCTTC	CSAVPGGGFVF
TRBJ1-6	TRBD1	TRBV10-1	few	TGCGCCAGGCGGCCGGGACAGTATAATTCACCCCTCCACTTT	CARRPGQYNSPLHF
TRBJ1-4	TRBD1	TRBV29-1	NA	TGCAGCGTTTCCTTACAGGGGACTAATGAAAAACTGTTTTTT	CSVSLQGTNEKLFF
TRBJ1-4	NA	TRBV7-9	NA	TGTGTCACGGGAGCCTCAACTAATGAAAAACTGTTTTTT	CVTGASTNEKLFF
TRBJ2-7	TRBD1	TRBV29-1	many	TGCAGCGTTGGAGGGACAGCTCTCTCCTACGAGCAGTACTTC	CSVGGTALSYEQYF
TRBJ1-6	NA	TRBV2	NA	TGTGCCAGCAATCATGGGTACCGGCAGGGGCCCGGTTCACCCTTCCACTTT	CASNHGYRQGPGSPFHF
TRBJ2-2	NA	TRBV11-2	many	TGTGCCAGCAGGGGCACCGGGGAGCTGTTTTTT	CASRGTGELFF
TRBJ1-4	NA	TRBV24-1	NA	TGTGCCAGCAGGGGCATAGAGTCGGAAAAACTGTTTTTT	CASRGIESEKLFF
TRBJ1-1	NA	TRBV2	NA	TGTGCCAGCCGTCCTGAGAGTGGGGGCACTGAAGCTTTCTTT	CASRPESGGTEAFF
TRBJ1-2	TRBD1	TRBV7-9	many	TGTGCCAGCAGCCTACCAGGGACAGGGGGCTATGGCTACACCTTC	CASSLPGTGGYGYTF
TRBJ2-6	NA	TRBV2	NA	TGTGCCAGCAGTGATCCGCAGGGGGCCAACGTCCTGACTTTC	CASSDPQGANVLTF
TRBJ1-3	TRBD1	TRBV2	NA	TGTGCCAGCTCACCAGACAGACAGGGCACGACTGGAAACACCATATATTTT	CASSPDRQGTTGNTIYF
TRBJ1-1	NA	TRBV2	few	TGTGCCAGCAGTCCTGTGGGGGAGGATGAAGCTTTCTTT	CASSPVGEDEAFF
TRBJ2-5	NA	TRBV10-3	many	TGTGCCATCAGTGACTCACGAGGTGATGGGACCCAGTACTTC	CAISDSRGDGTQYF
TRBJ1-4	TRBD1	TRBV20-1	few	TGCAGTGCTAGGCGACAGGGTTTCGAAAAACTGTTTTTT	CSARRQGFEKLFF
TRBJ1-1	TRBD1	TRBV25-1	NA	TGTGCCAGCGAACGATGGGGACAGGGGTGGACTGAAGCTTTCTTT	CASERWGQGWTEAFF
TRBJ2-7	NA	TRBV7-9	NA	TGTGCCAGCAGGCGTCCCGGGGACGACGAGCAGTACTTC	CASRRPGDDEQYF
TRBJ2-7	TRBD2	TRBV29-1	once	TGCAGCGTTCACCTGGGACTAGCGGGAGTCTCCTACGAGCAGTACTTC	CSVHLGLAGVSYEQYF
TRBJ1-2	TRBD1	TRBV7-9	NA	TGTGCCAGCGAACCGGGACAGGGAAGGGGCAACTATGGCTACACCTTC	CASEPGQGRGNYGYTF
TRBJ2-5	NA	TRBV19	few	TGTGCCAGTAGTATATTCGGGGCTGGGGGAGAGACCCAGTACTTC	CASSIFGAGGETQYF
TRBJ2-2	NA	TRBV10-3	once	TGTGCCATCAGTGAGTCGCAGGGCGGGACGGAGCTGTTTTTT	CAISESQGGTELFF
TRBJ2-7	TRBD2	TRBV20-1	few	TGCAGTGCTAGACGACTAGCGGGAGCTCACGAGCAGTACTTC	CSARRLAGAHEQYF
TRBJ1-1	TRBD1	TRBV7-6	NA	TGTGCCAGCAGCTTAGCCGGACAGGTCTACACTGAAGCTTTCTTT	CASSLAGQVYTEAFF
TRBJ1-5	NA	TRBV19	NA	TGTGCCAGTAGACGGGGGGGATTCAATCAGCCCCAGCATTTT	CASRRGGFNQPQHF
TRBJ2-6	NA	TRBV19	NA	TGTGCCAGTAGAGGGGGGAACGGGGCCAACGTCCTGACTTTC	CASRGGNGANVLTF
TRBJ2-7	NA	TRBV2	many	TGTGCCAGCACGGCGCCTACTCCCTACGAGCAGTACTTC	CASTAPTPYEQYF
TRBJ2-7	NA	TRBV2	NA	TGTGCCAGCAGTGCTAGATGGGACGGGGGTCGCTACGAGCAGTACTTC	CASSARWDGGRYEQYF
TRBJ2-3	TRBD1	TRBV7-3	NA	TGTGCCAGCAGGCCGCGACAGGGGGCAGATACGCAGTATTTT	CASRPRQGADTQYF
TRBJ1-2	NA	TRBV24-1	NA	TGTGCCAGCAGTGATGCCACAGGGTGGGGCAACTATGGCTACACCTTC	CASSDATGWGNYGYTF
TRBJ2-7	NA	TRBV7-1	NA	TGTGCCAGCAGCTCTGGGACGTACGCCTCCTACGAGCAGTACTTC	CASSSGTYASYEQYF
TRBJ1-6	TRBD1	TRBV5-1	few	TGCGCCAGCACACTCCGACAGGGAACTTCACCCCTCCACTTT	CASTLRQGTSPLHF
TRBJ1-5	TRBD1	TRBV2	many	TGTGCCAGCAGTTCCGGGACAGGGGTCAATCAGCCCCAGCATTTT	CASSSGTGVNQPQHF
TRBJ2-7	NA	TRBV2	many	TGTGCCAGCAGTGAGAGGGCCCCAACCTACGAGCAGTACTTC	CASSERAPTYEQYF
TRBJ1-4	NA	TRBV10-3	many	TGTGCCATGCAGGGACTGACGAATGAAAAACTGTTTTTT	CAMQGLTNEKLFF
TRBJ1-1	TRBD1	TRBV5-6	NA	TGTGCCAGCAGCCCCAGTGGACAGGGATCAGCTTTCTTT	CASSPSGQGSAFF
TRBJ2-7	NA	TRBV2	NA	TGTGCCAGCAGTTCCACTCTTACCCCGGGGGAGCAGTACTTC	CASSSTLTPGEQYF
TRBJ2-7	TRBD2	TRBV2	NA	TGTGCCAGCAGTGGGATAGGACTAGCGGGGACCTACGAGCAGTACTTC	CASSGIGLAGTYEQYF
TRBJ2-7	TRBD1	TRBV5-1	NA	TGCGCCAGCAGATCCGGACAGGGGGCAGGCGAGCAGTACTTC	CASRSGQGAGEQYF
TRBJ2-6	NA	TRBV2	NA	TGTGCCAGCAGTGAAGGGTCAGGGGCGGCTGGGGCCAACGTCCTGACTTTC	CASSEGSGAAGANVLTF